This TCR beta chain derives from a study of cytomegalovirus exposure and HLA in healthy donors. Study summary: Tens of millions of unique TCRs, all from HLA-typed donors, were included in an early release of the data. Membership in the Caucasian-associated ancestry cluster was found for around 81% of about 430 genotyped donors.

Unmatched junction bases numbered 10, after V lost 0 bases and J lost 8 bases. The CDR3 runs 15 residues. Germline V gene lookup returns CDR1 GTSNPN and CDR2 SVGIG (reference sequence). Study observations and caveats: Roughly uniform sequencing depth across donors was assumed, possibly incorrectly.

Regarding this clone: Its matching antigen is unknown.

Primers: 60 Vbeta forward and 13 Jbeta reverse. The repertoire was sequenced with immunoSEQ multiplex PCR; TCRdb's copy has only in-frame clones and lacks some. The data hold more than 110,000 clones, with about four fifths observed a single time. Donors in the study were healthy people who gave bone marrow. V usage is TRBV30 and J usage is TRBJ1-2, with 9 bases fitting TRBD1. The sample comprised PBMCs. The receptor comes from a man in his forties in good health and CMV-seropositive. The CDR3 reads CAWSVQSTGGLGYTF. DNA of the CDR3: TGTGCCTGGAGTGTACAGTCGACAGGGGGTCTGGGCTACACCTTC.